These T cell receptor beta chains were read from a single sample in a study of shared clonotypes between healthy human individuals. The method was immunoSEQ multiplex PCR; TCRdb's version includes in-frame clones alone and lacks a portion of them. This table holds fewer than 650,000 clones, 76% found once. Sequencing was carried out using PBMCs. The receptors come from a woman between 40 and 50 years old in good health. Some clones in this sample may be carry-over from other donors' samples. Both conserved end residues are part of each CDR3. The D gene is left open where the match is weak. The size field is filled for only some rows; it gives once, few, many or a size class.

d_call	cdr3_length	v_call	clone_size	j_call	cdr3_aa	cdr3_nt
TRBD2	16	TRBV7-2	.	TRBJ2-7	CASSLDGASGRGEQYF	TGTGCCAGCAGCTTAGACGGGGCTAGCGGGAGGGGCGAGCAGTACTTC
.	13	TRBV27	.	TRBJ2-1	CASEGTHNNEQFF	TGTGCCAGCGAGGGGACACATAACAATGAGCAGTTCTTC
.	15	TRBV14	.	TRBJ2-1	CASSQDIPGMGEQFF	TGTGCCAGCAGCCAAGATATCCCGGGGATGGGTGAGCAGTTCTTC
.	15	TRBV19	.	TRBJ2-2	CASSIPPRGTGELFF	TGTGCCAGTAGTATCCCCCCGAGGGGGACCGGGGAGCTGTTTTTT
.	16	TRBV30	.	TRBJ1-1	CAWVRGGMPMNTEAFF	TGTGCCTGGGTTCGAGGGGGTATGCCCATGAACACTGAAGCTTTCTTT
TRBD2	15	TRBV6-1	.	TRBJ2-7	CASSDTSGSPAEQYF	TGTGCCAGCAGTGATACTAGCGGGAGTCCGGCCGAGCAGTACTTC
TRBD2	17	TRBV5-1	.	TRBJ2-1	CASSLTRTSGSYNEQFF	TGCGCCAGCAGCCTAACCCGGACTAGCGGCTCCTACAATGAGCAGTTCTTC
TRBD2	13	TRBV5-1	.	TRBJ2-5	CASSLAGTETQYF	TGCGCCAGCAGTCTAGCGGGAACAGAGACCCAGTACTTC
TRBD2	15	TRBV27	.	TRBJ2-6	CASSGGVPGANVLTF	TGTGCCAGCAGTGGGGGGGTCCCTGGGGCCAACGTCCTGACTTTC
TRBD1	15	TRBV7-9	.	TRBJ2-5	CASSSGTGYQETQYF	TGTGCCAGCAGCTCCGGGACAGGCTATCAAGAGACCCAGTACTTC
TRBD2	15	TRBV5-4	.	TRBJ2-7	CASGGRTSGPYEQYF	TGTGCCAGCGGGGGAAGGACTAGCGGCCCCTACGAGCAGTACTTC
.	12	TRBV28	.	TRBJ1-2	CASSLRDYGYTF	TGTGCCAGCAGTTTAAGGGACTATGGCTACACCTTC
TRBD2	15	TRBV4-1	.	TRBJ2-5	CASSQPASGSETQYF	TGCGCCAGCAGCCAACCCGCTAGCGGGAGCGAGACCCAGTACTTC
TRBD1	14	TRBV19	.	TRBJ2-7	CASSIRTGNYEQYF	TGTGCCAGTAGTATCCGGACAGGGAATTACGAGCAGTACTTC
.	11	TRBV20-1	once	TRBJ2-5	CSASTQETQYF	TGCAGTGCCTCAACCCAAGAGACCCAGTACTTC
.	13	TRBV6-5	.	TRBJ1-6	CASSYRENSPLHF	TGTGCCAGCAGCTACAGGGAAAATTCACCCCTCCACTTT
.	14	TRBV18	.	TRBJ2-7	CASSPFGGIYEQYF	TGTGCCAGCTCACCATTCGGCGGGATCTACGAGCAGTACTTC
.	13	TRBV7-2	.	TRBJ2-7	CASSGGLTNEQYF	TGTGCCAGCAGCGGGGGGTTAACAAACGAGCAGTACTTC
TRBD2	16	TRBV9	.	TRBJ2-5	CASSVMASGTTETQYF	TGTGCCAGCAGCGTAATGGCTAGCGGGACTACAGAGACCCAGTACTTC
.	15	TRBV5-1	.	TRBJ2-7	CASSLATAMGYEQYF	TGCGCCAGCAGCTTGGCGACCGCGATGGGCTACGAGCAGTACTTC